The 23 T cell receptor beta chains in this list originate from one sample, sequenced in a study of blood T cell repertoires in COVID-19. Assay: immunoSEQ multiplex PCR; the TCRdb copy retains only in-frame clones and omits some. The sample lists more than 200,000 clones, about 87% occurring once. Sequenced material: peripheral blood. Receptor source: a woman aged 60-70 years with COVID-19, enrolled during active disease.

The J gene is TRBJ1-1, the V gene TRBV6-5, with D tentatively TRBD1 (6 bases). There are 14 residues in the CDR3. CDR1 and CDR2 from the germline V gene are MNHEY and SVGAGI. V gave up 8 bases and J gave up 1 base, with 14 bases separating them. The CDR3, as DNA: TGTGCCAGCCTACCACAGGGACGGAACACTGAAGCTTTCTTT. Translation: CASLPQGRNTEAFF.

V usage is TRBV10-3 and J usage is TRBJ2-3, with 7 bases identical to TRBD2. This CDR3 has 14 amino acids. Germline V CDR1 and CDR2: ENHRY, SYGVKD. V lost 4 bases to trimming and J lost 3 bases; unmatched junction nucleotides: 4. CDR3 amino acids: CAISGGGKTDTQYF. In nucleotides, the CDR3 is TGTGCCATCAGTGGGGGGGGAAAAACAGATACGCAGTATTTT.

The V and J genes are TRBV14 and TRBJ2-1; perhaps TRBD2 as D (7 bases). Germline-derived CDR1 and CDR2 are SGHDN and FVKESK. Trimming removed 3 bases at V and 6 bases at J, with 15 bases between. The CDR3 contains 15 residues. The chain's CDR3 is CASSHLQGGRNEQFF. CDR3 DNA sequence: TGTGCCAGCAGCCACTTACAGGGAGGGCGCAATGAGCAGTTCTTC.

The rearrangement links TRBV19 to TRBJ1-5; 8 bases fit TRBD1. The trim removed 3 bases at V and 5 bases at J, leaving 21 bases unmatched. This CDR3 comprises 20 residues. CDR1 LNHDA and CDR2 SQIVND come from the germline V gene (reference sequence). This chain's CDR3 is CASSIGRARAENRGYQPQHF. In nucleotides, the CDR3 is TGTGCCAGTAGTATCGGCCGGGCTCGGGCCGAAAACAGGGGGTATCAGCCCCAGCATTTT.

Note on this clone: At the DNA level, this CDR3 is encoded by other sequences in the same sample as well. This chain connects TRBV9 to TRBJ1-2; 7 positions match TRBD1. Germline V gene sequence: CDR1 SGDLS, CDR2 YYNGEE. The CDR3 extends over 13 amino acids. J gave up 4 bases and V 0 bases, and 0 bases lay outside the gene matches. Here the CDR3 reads CASSVGQGYGYTF. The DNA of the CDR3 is TGTGCCAGCAGCGTAGGACAGGGCTATGGCTACACCTTC.

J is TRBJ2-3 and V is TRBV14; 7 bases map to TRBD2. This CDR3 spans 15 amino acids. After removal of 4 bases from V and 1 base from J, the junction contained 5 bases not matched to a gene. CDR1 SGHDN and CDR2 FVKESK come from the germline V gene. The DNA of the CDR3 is TGTGCCAGCAGCCCCATAACTAGCGGCACAGATACGCAGTATTTT. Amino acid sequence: CASSPITSGTDTQYF.

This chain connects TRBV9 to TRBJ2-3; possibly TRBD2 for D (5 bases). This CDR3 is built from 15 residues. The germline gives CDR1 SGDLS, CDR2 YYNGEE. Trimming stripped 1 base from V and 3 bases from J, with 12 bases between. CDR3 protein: CASSVRGVWTDTQYF. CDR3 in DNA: TGTGCCAGCAGCGTACGGGGAGTTTGGACAGATACGCAGTATTTT.

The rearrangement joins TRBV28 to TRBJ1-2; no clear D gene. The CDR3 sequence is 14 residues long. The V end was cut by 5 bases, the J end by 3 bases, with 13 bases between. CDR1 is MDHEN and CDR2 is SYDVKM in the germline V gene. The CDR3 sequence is CASSPRNLYYGYTF. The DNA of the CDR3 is TGTGCCAGCAGTCCTAGGAACCTCTACTATGGCTACACCTTC.

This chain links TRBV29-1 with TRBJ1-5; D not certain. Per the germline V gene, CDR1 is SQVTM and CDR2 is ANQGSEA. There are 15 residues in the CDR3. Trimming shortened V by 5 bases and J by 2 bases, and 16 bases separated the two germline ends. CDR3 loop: CSVSTQPGGNQPQHF. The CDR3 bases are TGCAGCGTTTCCACACAACCGGGAGGCAATCAGCCCCAGCATTTT.

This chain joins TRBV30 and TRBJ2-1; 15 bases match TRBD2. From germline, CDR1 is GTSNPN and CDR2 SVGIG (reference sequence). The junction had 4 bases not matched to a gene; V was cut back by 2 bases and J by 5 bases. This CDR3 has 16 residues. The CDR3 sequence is CAWSTGLAGGNNEQFF. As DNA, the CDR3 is TGTGCCTGGAGTACGGGACTAGCGGGAGGAAACAATGAGCAGTTCTTC.

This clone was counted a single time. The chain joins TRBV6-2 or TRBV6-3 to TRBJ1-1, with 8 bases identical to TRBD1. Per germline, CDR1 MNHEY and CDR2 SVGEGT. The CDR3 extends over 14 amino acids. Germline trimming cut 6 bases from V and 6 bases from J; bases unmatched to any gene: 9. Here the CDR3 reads CASSKPRGQAEAFF. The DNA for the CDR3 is TGTGCCAGCAGCAAGCCCAGGGGGCAGGCTGAAGCTTTCTTT.

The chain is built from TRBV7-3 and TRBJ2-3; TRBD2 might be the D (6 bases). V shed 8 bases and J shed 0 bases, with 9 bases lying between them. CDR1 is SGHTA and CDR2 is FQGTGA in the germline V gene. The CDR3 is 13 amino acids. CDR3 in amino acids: CASGGDSTDTQYF. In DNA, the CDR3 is TGTGCCAGCGGCGGGGATAGCACAGATACGCAGTATTTT.

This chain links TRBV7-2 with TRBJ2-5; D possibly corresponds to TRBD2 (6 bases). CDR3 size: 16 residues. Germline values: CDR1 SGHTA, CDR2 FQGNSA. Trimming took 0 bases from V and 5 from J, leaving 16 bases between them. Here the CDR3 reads CASSLAGAGIRETQYF. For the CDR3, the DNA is TGTGCCAGCAGCTTAGCGGGTGCGGGAATTCGGGAGACCCAGTACTTC.

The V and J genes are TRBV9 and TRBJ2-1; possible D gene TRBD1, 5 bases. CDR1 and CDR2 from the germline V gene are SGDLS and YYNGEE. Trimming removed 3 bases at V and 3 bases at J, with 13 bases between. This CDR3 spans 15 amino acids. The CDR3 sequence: CASSGRGDSYNEQFF. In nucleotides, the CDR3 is TGTGCCAGCAGCGGGAGAGGTGACAGCTACAATGAGCAGTTCTTC.

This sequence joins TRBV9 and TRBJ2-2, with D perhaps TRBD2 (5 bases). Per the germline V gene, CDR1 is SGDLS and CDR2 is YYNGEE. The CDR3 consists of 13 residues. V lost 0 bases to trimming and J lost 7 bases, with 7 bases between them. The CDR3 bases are TGTGCCAGCAGCGTAGTCGGGGTCGGGGAGCTGTTTTTT. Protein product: CASSVVGVGELFF.

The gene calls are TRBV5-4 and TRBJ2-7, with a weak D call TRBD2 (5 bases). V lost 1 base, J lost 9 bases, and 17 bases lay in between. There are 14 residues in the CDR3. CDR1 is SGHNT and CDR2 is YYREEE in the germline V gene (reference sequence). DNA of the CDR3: TGTGCCAGCAGCTTGAAGGCTAGCAATTCCGGGCAGTACTTC. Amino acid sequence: CASSLKASNSGQYF.

The CDR3 loop is CASSGLSSGSGYNEQFF. The CDR3 coding sequence is TGTGCCAGCAGTGGACTATCTAGCGGGAGCGGTTACAATGAGCAGTTCTTC. This sequence joins TRBV6-1 and TRBJ2-1; 10 bases are shared with TRBD2. V was clipped by 4 bases and J by 4 bases; unmatched bases: 10. Looked up from germline, CDR1 is MNHNS and CDR2 is SASEGT. The CDR3 has 17 amino acids.

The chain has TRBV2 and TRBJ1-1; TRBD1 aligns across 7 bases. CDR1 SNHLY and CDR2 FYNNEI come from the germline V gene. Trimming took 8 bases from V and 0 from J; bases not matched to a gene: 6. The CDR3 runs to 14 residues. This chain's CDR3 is CASRQGSLNTEAFF. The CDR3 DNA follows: TGTGCCAGCCGACAGGGATCCTTGAACACTGAAGCTTTCTTT.

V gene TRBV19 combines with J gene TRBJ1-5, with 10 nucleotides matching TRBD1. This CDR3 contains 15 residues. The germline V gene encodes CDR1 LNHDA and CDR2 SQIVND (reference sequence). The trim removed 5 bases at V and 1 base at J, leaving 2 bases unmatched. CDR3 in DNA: TGTGCCAGTAGTGGGGGACAGGGGAGCAATCAGCCCCAGCATTTT. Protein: CASSGGQGSNQPQHF. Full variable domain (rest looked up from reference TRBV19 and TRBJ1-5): DGGITQSPKYLFRKEGQNVTLSCEQNLNHDAMYWYRQDPGQGLRLIYYSQIVNDFQKGDIAEGYSVSREKKESFPLTVTSAQKNPTAFYLCASSGGQGSNQPQHFGDGTRLSIL.

The CDR3 sequence: CASSLQTSIGTGELFF. In nucleotides, the CDR3 is TGTGCCAGCAGCCTGCAAACTAGCATTGGTACCGGGGAGCTGTTTTTT. The V call is TRBV3-1 (or the pseudogene TRBV3-2), the J call TRBJ2-2, with D perhaps matching TRBD2 (6 bases). V was clipped by 4 bases and J by 5 bases, with 17 bases between them. The CDR3 has 16 amino acids. Germline V gene lookup returns CDR1 LGHDT and CDR2 YNNKEL (reference sequence).

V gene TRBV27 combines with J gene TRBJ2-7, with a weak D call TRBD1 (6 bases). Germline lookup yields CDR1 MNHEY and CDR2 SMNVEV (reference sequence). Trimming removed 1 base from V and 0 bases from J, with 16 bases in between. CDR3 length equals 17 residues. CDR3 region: CASSLWGSQGSSYEQYF. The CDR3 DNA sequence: TGTGCCAGCAGTTTATGGGGGAGTCAGGGGAGCTCCTACGAGCAGTACTTC.

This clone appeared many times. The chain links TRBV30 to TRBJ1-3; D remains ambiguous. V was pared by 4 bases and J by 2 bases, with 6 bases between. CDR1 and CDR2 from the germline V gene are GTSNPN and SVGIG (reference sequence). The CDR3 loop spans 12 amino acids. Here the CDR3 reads CAWKAAGNTIYF. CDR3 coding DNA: TGTGCCTGGAAAGCGGCTGGAAACACCATATATTTT.

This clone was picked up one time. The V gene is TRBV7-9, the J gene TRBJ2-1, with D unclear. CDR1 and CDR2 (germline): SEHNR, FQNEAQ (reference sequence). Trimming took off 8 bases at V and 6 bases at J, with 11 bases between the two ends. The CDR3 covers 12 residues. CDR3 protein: CASAQASNEQFF. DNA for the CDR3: TGTGCCAGCGCGCAAGCAAGCAATGAGCAGTTCTTC.